Listed below are T cell receptor beta chains from one sample, sequenced in a study of T cell repertoires in cytomegalovirus infection. No antigens are known for them. Using its own MiXCR run on the reads, TCRdb lists one record per CDR3 protein. This table has about 830,000 distinct CDR3 sequences, about 33% appearing once. This specimen was cultured CD8+ T cells from PBMCs, taken from culture after CMV antigen stimulation. The receptors here all came from a human donor in good health (CMV status not recorded). Some clones in this sample may be carry-over from other donors' samples. The CDR3 runs from the conserved cysteine through the conserved F or W. D genes are given only for firm matches.

J gene | V gene | D gene | CDR3 protein
TRBJ1-1 | TRBV19 | . | CASNKGMMLSVTEAFF
TRBJ2-7 | TRBV6-5 | TRBD1 | CANSYGQGGAYEQYF
TRBJ1-4 | TRBV29-1 | . | CSVLVSGFNEKLFF
TRBJ2-4 | TRBV20-1 | TRBD1 | CSARESPTGPRNIQYF
TRBJ1-1 | TRBV12-3/TRBV12-4 | . | CATSGTANTEAFF
TRBJ2-3 | TRBV11-2 | . | CASSLPLEASTDTQYF
TRBJ2-1 | TRBV7-6 | . | CASSLTRDSYNEQFF
TRBJ1-1 | TRBV5-5 | . | CASSLLQGGDTEAFF
TRBJ1-6 | TRBV27 | . | CASSLIGGRSPLHF
TRBJ2-5 | TRBV23-1 | . | CASSQPPGRQETQYF
TRBJ2-3 | TRBV11-1 | . | CASSLGRRLAATDTQYF
TRBJ1-1 | TRBV7-6 | TRBD1 | CASRDRGWGHTEAFF
TRBJ2-3 | TRBV6-1 | . | CASRPQTTDTQYF
TRBJ2-3 | TRBV7-8 | . | CASSRHPPGSTSTDTQYF
TRBJ1-6 | TRBV7-2 | . | CASSGAAAGSPLHF
TRBJ2-1 | TRBV7-3 | . | CASSLTGHDGDEQFF
TRBJ2-2 | TRBV19 | TRBD1 | CASSTTGPGELFF
TRBJ2-2 | TRBV15 | . | CATSRVPIVNTGELFF
TRBJ2-3 | TRBV5-4 | . | CASSLGGDPTTDTQYF
TRBJ2-1 | TRBV7-9 | TRBD1 | CASNQDRVNEQFF
TRBJ2-3 | TRBV20-1 | . | CSARSSLTDTQYF